The 12 T cell receptor beta chains presented below share a single source sample, sequenced in a study of T cells in Graves' hyperthyroidism and ophthalmopathy. Amplification yielded TCR beta CDR3 regions, with RNA transcripts as the source. The HTBI primer set drove a first-round RT-PCR of the TCR CDR3. In TCRdb, the multiplex PCR reads were re-called with MiXCR into one record per CDR3 protein. The sample lists 200,000 to 250,000 distinct CDR3 sequences, roughly 15% occurring once. Source material: blood. These receptors were collected from a woman between 18 and 30 years old with Graves' ophthalmopathy.

This clonotype was detected many times. The chain joins TRBV6-1 to TRBJ1-2, with D possibly being TRBD1 (5 bases). Germline CDR1 and CDR2: MNHNS and SASEGT. Trimming took off 4 bases at V and 6 bases at J, with 12 bases between the two ends. This CDR3 contains 13 residues. CDR3 region: CASSVSWGDGYTF. In nucleotides, the CDR3 is TGTGCCAGCAGTGTATCGTGGGGCGATGGCTACACCTTC.

This clonotype was observed at least ten times. V is TRBV7-9 and J is TRBJ1-3; D remains ambiguous. The CDR3 is 14 residues long. Between the trimmed V and J ends, which lost 7 bases and 0 bases, there was a span of 10 bases. Germline V CDR1 and CDR2: SEHNR, FQNEAQ (reference sequence). CDR3 sequence (DNA): TGTGCCAGCAAAAGGGAGAGCTCTGGAAACACCATATATTTT. This sequence encodes CASKRESSGNTIYF.

This clonotype was detected ten times or more. The chain employs TRBV27 and TRBJ1-2, with D perhaps TRBD1 (5 bases). Trimming shortened V by 3 bases and J by 3 bases, and 17 bases separated the two germline ends. The CDR3 spans 16 residues. CDR1 and CDR2 from the germline V gene are MNHEY and SMNVEV (reference sequence). Written as DNA, the CDR3 is TGTGCCAGCAGTTTTAGGGCTCAGGGAGCCTACTATGGCTACACCTTC. Its translation: CASSFRAQGAYYGYTF.

This clonotype was found a few times. CDR3 nucleotide sequence: TGTGCCAGCAGTTTCCGGACTAGAATGGCCGGGGAGCTGTTTTTT. Its translation: CASSFRTRMAGELFF. This chain connects TRBV6-2 or TRBV6-3 to TRBJ2-2, with 7 bases that match TRBD2. After removal of 4 bases from V and 6 bases from J, the junction contained 8 bases not matched to a gene. The germline CDR1 and CDR2 sequences are MNHEY and SVGEGT. The CDR3 totals 15 residues.

At least ten counts were recorded for this clonotype. V is TRBV5-8 and J is TRBJ1-2; perhaps TRBD1 as D (6 bases). CDR3 size: 13 residues. Germline V CDR1 and CDR2: SGHTS, YDEGEE. The V and J ends lost 2 bases and 8 bases respectively, with 13 bases between them. The CDR3 region has the DNA TGTGCCAGCAGCTTTATGGGGGCGGAGGGCTACACCTTC. It translates to CASSFMGAEGYTF.

This clonotype has ten or more counts. In nucleotides, the CDR3 is TGCGCCAGCAGCCTAATTGGGGATTCCTACAATGAGCAGTTCTTC. This gives the protein CASSLIGDSYNEQFF. The chain carries TRBV5-1 and TRBJ2-1; D gene ambiguous. V dropped 4 bases and J dropped 1 base, with 12 bases sitting between them. This CDR3 comprises 15 residues. Looked up from germline, CDR1 is SGHRS and CDR2 is YFSETQ.

This clonotype was seen once. The V gene is TRBV5-5, the J gene TRBJ2-7; 7 nucleotides line up with TRBD2. The CDR3 is 15 amino acids. CDR1 is SGHKS, CDR2 YYEKEE, per germline (reference sequence). Trimming took 0 bases from V and 2 from J; bases not matched to a gene: 5. The CDR3 region is CASSLVIGTTYEQYF. DNA for the CDR3: TGTGCCAGCAGCTTGGTTATTGGGACTACCTACGAGCAGTACTTC.

This clonotype was picked up many times. The chain carries TRBV4-1 and TRBJ2-7; a possible D gene is TRBD2 (6 bases). Between the trimmed V and J ends, which lost 0 bases and 3 bases, there was a span of 15 bases. The CDR3 runs 16 residues. Germline lookup yields CDR1 MGHRA and CDR2 YSYEKL. CDR3 nucleotides: TGCGCCAGCAGCCAAGAGAAGACTAGTTCTTTCTACGAGCAGTACTTC. Translated, it gives CASSQEKTSSFYEQYF.

This clonotype was observed many times. The rearrangement joins TRBV15 to TRBJ1-5, with D perhaps matching TRBD1 (5 bases). The germline CDR1 and CDR2 sequences are LNHNV and YYDKDF (reference sequence). Trimming took 3 bases from V and 7 from J, leaving 13 bases between them. This CDR3 comprises 14 residues. The CDR3 region is CATSSQGGGQPQHF. The CDR3 nucleotides read TGTGCCACCAGCAGCCAGGGTGGGGGACAGCCCCAGCATTTT.

The rearrangement links TRBV12-3 or TRBV12-4 to TRBJ2-5; 7 bases fit TRBD2. J gave up 7 bases and V 6 bases, and 8 bases lay outside the gene matches. The CDR3 contains 13 residues. The CDR3 bases are TGTGCCAGCAGCGGACTGGGGAGGGGGACCCAGTACTTC. Encoded protein: CASSGLGRGTQYF.

As for this clonotype: A much larger clone lies one base from this, so it may be a read error. V and J are TRBV6-4 and TRBJ2-6; D not certain. CDR3 length equals 14 residues. Germline V gene lookup returns CDR1 MRHNA and CDR2 SNTAGT. V shed 2 bases and J shed 0 bases, with 2 bases lying between them. The CDR3 DNA follows: TGTGCCAGCAGTGACAACTCTGGGGCCAACGTCCTGACTTTC. Amino acid sequence: CASSDNSGANVLTF.

The table lists this clonotype with many counts. This chain joins TRBV6-2 or TRBV6-3 and TRBJ1-5; no clear D. The CDR3 is 13 amino acids. V was clipped by 5 bases and J by 4 bases, with 9 bases between them. The V gene's germline CDR1 is MNHEY and CDR2 SVGEGT. CDR3 DNA sequence: TGTGCCAGCAGTGGGTTGGGGAATCAGCCCCAGCATTTT. Amino acids: CASSGLGNQPQHF.